The clone carrying this T cell receptor (beta chain) was counted a few times. What it recognizes is unknown. Separate sequencing covered autoproliferating (CFSE-dim) and non-proliferating (CFSE-high) T cells from stimulus-free culture. Replicate wells were pooled after six to eight days of stimulus-free culture of fewer than 65 million CFSE-labeled PBMCs. PBMCs were labeled with roughly 0.49 uM CFSE and cultured without exogenous stimuli. The data were taken from a study of memory B cells and T cells in multiple sclerosis. V gave up 6 bases and J gave up 0 bases; unmatched junction bases: 20. The CDR3 is 22 residues long. The germline V gene encodes CDR1 MNHEY and CDR2 SMNVEV (reference sequence). Study-wide results and caveats: Compartments had unequal clone-set sizes, affecting shared clonotype counts.

Some clones are missing from TCRdb's copy, which holds only in-frame ones; the method was immunoSEQ multiplex PCR. The sample carries under 50,000 clones, roughly 80% recorded once. The TCR originated in a human donor with multiple sclerosis. The sample taken for sequencing was PBMCs from blood kept in culture. The J gene is TRBJ1-6, the V gene TRBV27; 10 positions agree with TRBD1. Here the CDR3 DNA reads TGTGCCAGCAGCCATCCAAGTCCTCTGGGACAGGGGTACCGCTCCTATAATTCACCCCTCCACTTT. Translated, it gives CASSHPSPLGQGYRSYNSPLHF.